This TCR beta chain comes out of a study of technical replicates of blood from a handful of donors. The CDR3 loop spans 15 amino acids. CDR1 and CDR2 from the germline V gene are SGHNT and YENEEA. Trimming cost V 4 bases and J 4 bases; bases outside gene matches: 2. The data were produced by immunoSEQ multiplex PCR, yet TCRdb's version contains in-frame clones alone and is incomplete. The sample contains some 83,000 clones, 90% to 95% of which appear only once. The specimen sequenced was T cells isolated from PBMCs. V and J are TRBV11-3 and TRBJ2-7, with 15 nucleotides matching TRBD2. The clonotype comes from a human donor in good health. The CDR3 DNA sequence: TGTGCCAGCAGCTCGGGACTAGCGGGGGGATACGAGCAGTACTTC. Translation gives CASSSGLAGGYEQYF.